This T cell receptor (beta chain) was captured in a study of shared clonotypes between healthy human individuals. Study-wide context: Sampling drew on donors who were a couple of women and a few men aged 18 to 49. General observations from the study: With few donors, the genetic and exposure-history diversity represented was limited.

The assay was immunoSEQ multiplex PCR, and TCRdb's table has in-frame clones only and misses some. The sample yields roughly 500,000 clones, approximately 95% seen once. Unmatched junction bases numbered 8, after V lost 2 bases and J lost 5 bases. Germline lookup yields CDR1 KGHSH and CDR2 LQKENI. This CDR3 has 16 residues. Regarding this clone: Its antigen is not identified.

This clonotype originated in a woman aged 25-40 years in good health. The rearrangement links TRBV18 to TRBJ2-2, with 7 positions matching TRBD2. Sequencing was performed on naive CD4+ T cells sorted from blood. Subset in this sample: CD45RA+ positively selected. CDR3 sequence (DNA): TGTGCCAGCTCACCAAGCGGGACCCTGGGGACCGGGGAGCTGTTTTTT. The encoded protein is CASSPSGTLGTGELFF.